The clone carrying this TCR beta chain was detected only a few times. What it binds is not known. These data come from a study of T-cell memory formation after mild COVID-19. The length of the CDR3 is 16 residues. CDR1 is SNHLY, CDR2 FYNNEI, per germline. The junction had 4 bases not matched to a gene; V was cut back by 4 bases and J by 0 bases. TCRdb analysed the 5' RACE reads with MiXCR anew, one entry per CDR3 protein. Seen here are 500,000 to 550,000 distinct CDR3 sequences, roughly 22% observed once, and the top ten hold around 12%. Study findings and constraints: Later expanders leaned CD4+, whereas clones that contracted between day 15 and 85 were balanced CD4/CD8.

The sequence was obtained from an adult woman who had mild COVID-19 (a few samples of this study predate the infection). Cell type and time point are not known. Sequenced: PBMCs or a T cell subset sorted from them (not recorded which). The J gene is TRBJ2-7, the V gene TRBV2, with TRBD2 matching over 12 bases. CDR3 loop: CASSVSSGRGSYEQYF. CDR3 nucleotides: TGTGCCAGCAGTGTCTCTAGCGGGAGGGGCTCCTACGAGCAGTACTTC.